This TCR beta chain was obtained from a study of cytomegalovirus exposure and HLA in healthy donors. This clone has only a few counts. Its antigen is unknown. Those who donated were healthy bone marrow donors. Looked up from germline, CDR1 is MNHNS and CDR2 is SASEGT. The CDR3 has 11 residues. Trimming cost V 8 bases and J 3 bases, with 8 bases left between them. Researchers ran the PCR with 60 Vbeta and 13 Jbeta primers. TCRdb's table, derived via immunoSEQ multiplex PCR, lists solely in-frame clones and lacks some. Of tens of thousands of clones in the sample, approximately 66% were seen once. Study-level results: Presence/absence analyses rested on an assumption that sequencing depth was roughly uniform across donors. Trimming of TCR beta V- and J-genes showed a link, identified in a later analysis, to a missense DCLRE1C variant. Within an earlier analysis, most TCR beta V segments proved productive either about 87% or about 30% of the time.

Sequencing was performed on PBMCs. The chain employs TRBV6-1 and TRBJ2-7; D is unresolved. The origin of this receptor is a man aged 50 or older in good health and CMV-seropositive. Here the CDR3 DNA reads TGTGCCAGCCACAGCTACTACGAGCAGTACTTC. Protein: CASHSYYEQYF.